This T cell receptor beta chain comes out of a study of blood T cell repertoires in COVID-19. There are 14 residues in the CDR3. Per germline, CDR1 DFQATT and CDR2 SNEGSKA (reference sequence). Losses at the gene ends were 3 bases for V and 2 bases for J; bases not matched to a gene: 5. TCRdb's copy holds only in-frame clones and misses some; the assay was immunoSEQ multiplex PCR. The sample includes about 170,000 clones, around three quarters seen only once; the top ten take approximately 8%. The source material was peripheral blood. The chain carries TRBV20-1 and TRBJ1-2; TRBD1 aligns across 8 bases. The receptor's source is a man aged 55 to 70 with acute or convalescent COVID-19. The CDR3 DNA reads TGCAGTGCTAGTAGACAGGGGTGGAACTATGGCTACACCTTC. This gives the protein CSASRQGWNYGYTF.